What follows describes a single TCR beta chain. Its antigen remains unknown. The CDR3 runs to 15 residues. The J segment lost 1 base and the V segment lost 3 bases, leaving 6 bases of the junction unmatched. The germline V gene encodes CDR1 SGDLS and CDR2 YYNGEE. The data were obtained in a study of OX40 agonist ivuxolimab in advanced cancers. Study observations and caveats: Several nonresponders also turned out to have low normalized T-cell clonal expansion. Average numbers of expanded clones were greater in CD8+ T cells than in CD4+.

The data were produced by immunoSEQ multiplex PCR, yet TCRdb's version contains in-frame clones alone and is incomplete. The table lists 60,000 to 90,000 clones, roughly 91% of them singletons. The chain is built from TRBV9 and TRBJ1-1; TRBD1 aligns across 7 bases. The sequence came from an adult with an advanced solid tumor such as melanoma, head and neck, liver or kidney cancer. The sequenced sample was CD4+ or CD8+ T cells sorted from blood, obtained in a trial of the OX40 agonist ivuxolimab. The CDR3 protein is CASSAREGANTEAFF. The CDR3 coding sequence is TGTGCCAGCAGCGCCCGGGAGGGGGCGAACACTGAAGCTTTCTTT.